A selection of T cell receptor beta chains follows, all from one sample in a study of blood T cell repertoires in COVID-19. TCRdb keeps only in-frame clones here, not all; method: immunoSEQ multiplex PCR. The sample carries 250,000 to 300,000 clones, over 75% recorded once. Sequencing was performed on peripheral blood. Source of these receptors: a woman aged 70 to 79 with acute or convalescent COVID-19. CDR3s leave out the opening cysteine and the closing phenylalanine or tryptophan.

v_call cdr3_aa
TRBV5-1 ASSLGDRSQPQH
TRBV30 AWSPGSGNTIY
TRBV7-8 ASSLVRGKNEQY
TRBV11-2 ASSSGLAVETQY
TRBV18 ASSLGHNQPQH
TRBV5-1 ASRGQGIVGALH
TRBV10-3 AISEPGGTANEQF
TRBV2 ASSEGGTGGQHTQY
TRBV2 ASTRGGLADVQETQY
TRBV4-2 ASSQVGGSPPLH
TRBV9 ASSARQGTYEQY
TRBV21-1 ASSKVNVPSSYNEQF
TRBV7-2 ASSSRVSQPQH
TRBV7-8 ASSLVPISRRGGGNTIY
TRBV6-5 ASSYETYNSPLH
TRBV7-9 ASSLYEGISPLH
TRBV7-2 ASSPGQGAIGQPQH
TRBV5-1 ASSFTQSTDTQY
TRBV29-1 SVAGSLAKNEQY
TRBV6-5 ASSFGLAHEAF
TRBV3-1/TRBV3-2 ASSHKGGRGLHSPLH
TRBV15 ATSPDRQETQY